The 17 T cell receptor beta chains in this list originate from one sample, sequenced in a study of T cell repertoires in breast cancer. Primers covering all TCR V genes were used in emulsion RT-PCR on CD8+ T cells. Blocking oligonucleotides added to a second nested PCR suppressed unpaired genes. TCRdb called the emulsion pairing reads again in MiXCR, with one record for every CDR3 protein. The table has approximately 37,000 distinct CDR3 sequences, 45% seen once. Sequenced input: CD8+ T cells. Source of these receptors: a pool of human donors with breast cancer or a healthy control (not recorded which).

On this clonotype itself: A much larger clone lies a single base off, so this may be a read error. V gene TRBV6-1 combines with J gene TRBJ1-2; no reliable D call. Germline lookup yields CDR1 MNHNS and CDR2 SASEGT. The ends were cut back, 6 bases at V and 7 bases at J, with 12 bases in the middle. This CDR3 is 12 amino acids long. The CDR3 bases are TGTGCCAGCAGGGACGGATTCTGTGGCTACACCTTC. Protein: CASRDGFCGYTF.

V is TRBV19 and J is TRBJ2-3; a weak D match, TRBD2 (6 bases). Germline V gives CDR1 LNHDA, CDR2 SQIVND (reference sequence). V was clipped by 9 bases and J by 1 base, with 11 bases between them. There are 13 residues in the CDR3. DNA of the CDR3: TGTGCCAGCCGGGACTCCCGCACAGATACGCAGTATTTT. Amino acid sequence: CASRDSRTDTQYF.

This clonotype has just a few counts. For the CDR3, the DNA is TGCAGTGCTAGAGGACCCGGGGAGACCCAGTACTTC. Translation: CSARGPGETQYF. The rearrangement links TRBV20-1 to TRBJ2-5; D unclear. The V and J ends lost 1 base and 5 bases respectively, with 8 bases between them. Germline CDR1 DFQATT, CDR2 SNEGSKA (reference sequence). The CDR3 extends over 12 amino acids.

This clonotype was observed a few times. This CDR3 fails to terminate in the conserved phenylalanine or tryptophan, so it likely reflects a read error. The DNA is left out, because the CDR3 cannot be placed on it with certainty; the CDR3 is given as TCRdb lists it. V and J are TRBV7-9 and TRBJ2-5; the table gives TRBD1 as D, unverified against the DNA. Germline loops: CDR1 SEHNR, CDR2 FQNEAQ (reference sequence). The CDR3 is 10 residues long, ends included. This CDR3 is CASSEDRDGL.

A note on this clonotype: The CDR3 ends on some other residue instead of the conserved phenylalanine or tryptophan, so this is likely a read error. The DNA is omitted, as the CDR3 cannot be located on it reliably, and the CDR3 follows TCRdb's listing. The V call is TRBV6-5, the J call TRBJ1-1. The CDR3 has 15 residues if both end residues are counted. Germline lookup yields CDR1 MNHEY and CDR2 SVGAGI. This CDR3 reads CASSYSIRGSTEDCV.

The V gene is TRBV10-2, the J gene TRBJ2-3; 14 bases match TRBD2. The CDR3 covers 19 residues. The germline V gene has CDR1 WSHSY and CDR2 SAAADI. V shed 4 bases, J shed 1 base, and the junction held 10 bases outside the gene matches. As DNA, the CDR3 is TGCGCCAGCAGTGCCCCGACTAGCGGGAGGGTAGAGCGCACAGATACGCAGTATTTT. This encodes CASSAPTSGRVERTDTQYF.

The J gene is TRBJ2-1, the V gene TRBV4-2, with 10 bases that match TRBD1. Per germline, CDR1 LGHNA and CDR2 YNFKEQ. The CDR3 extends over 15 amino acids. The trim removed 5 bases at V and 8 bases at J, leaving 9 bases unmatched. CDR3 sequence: CASSGLDRGWDEQFF. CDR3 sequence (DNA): TGTGCCAGCAGCGGACTGGACAGGGGGTGGGATGAGCAGTTCTTC.

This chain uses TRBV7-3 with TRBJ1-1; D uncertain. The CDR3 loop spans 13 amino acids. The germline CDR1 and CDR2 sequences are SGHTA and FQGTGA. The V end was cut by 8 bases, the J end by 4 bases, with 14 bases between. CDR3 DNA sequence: TGTGCCAGCGTCTCAACCATGAGCACTGAAGCTTTCTTT. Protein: CASVSTMSTEAFF.

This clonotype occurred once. The CDR3 sequence is CASSQEQRMSTEAFF. The CDR3, as DNA: TGTGCCAGCAGCCAAGAACAGAGAATGAGCACTGAAGCTTTCTTT. The chain couples TRBV4-2 to TRBJ1-1; D remains ambiguous. The V gene's germline CDR1 is LGHNA and CDR2 YNFKEQ. This CDR3 is built from 15 residues. Trimming took 0 bases from V and 4 from J, leaving 12 bases between them.

CDR3 amino acids: CASSESTDNTGELFF. The CDR3 nucleotides are TGTGCCAGCAGTGAGAGCACAGATAACACCGGGGAGCTGTTTTTT. The genes are TRBV6-2 or TRBV6-3 and TRBJ2-2; D call uncertain. Germline V lookup: CDR1 MNHEY, CDR2 SVGEGT. The CDR3 has 15 residues. The V end lost 5 bases, the J end lost 2 bases, and 12 bases lay between the germline ends.

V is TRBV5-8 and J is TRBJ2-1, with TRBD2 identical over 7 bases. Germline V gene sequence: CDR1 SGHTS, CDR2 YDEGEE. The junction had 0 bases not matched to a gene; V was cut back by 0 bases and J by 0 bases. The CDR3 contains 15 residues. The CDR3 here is CASSLGGGSYNEQFF. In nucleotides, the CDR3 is TGTGCCAGCAGCTTGGGGGGGGGCTCCTACAATGAGCAGTTCTTC.

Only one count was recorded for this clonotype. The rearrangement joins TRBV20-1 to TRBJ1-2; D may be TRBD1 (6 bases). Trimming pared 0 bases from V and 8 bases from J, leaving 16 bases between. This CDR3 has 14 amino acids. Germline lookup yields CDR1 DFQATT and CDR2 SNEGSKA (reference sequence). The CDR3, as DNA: TGCAGTGCTAGAGAAGGGACAACTGGCCGGGGCTACACCTTC. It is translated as CSAREGTTGRGYTF.

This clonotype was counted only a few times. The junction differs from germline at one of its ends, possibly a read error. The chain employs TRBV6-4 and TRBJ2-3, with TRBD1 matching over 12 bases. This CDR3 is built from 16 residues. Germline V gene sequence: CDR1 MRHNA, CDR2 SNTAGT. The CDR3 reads CASSDSGQGAPDTQYF. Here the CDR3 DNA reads TGTGCCAGCAGCGACTCGGGACAGGGGGCCCCAGATACGCAGTATTTT.

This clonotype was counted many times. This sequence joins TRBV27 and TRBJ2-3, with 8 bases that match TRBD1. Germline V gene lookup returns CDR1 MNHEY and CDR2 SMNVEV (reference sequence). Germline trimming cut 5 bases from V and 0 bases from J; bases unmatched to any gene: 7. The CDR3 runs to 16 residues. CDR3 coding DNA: TGTGCCAGCAGTATCCGGACAGGGCCAAGCACAGATACGCAGTATTTT. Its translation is CASSIRTGPSTDTQYF.

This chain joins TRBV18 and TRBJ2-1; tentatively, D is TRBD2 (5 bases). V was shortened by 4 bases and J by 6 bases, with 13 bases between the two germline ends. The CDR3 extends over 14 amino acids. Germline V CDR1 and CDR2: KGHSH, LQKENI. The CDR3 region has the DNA TGTGCCAGCTCACGAAGTTTAGCGTCCAATGAGCAGTTCTTC. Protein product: CASSRSLASNEQFF.

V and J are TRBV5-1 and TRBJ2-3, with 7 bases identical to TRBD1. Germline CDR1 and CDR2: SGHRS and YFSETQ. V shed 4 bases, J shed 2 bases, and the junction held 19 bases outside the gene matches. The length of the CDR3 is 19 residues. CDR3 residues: CASSPNILTGTMNTDTQYF. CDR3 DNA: TGCGCCAGCAGCCCCAACATCCTGACAGGGACCATGAACACAGATACGCAGTATTTT.

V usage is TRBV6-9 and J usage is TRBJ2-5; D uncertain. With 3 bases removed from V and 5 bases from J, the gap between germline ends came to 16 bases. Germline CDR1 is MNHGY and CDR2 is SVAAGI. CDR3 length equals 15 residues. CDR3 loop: CASSYDSNSVETQYF. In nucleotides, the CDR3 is TGTGCCAGCAGTTACGACTCGAACTCTGTGGAGACCCAGTACTTC.